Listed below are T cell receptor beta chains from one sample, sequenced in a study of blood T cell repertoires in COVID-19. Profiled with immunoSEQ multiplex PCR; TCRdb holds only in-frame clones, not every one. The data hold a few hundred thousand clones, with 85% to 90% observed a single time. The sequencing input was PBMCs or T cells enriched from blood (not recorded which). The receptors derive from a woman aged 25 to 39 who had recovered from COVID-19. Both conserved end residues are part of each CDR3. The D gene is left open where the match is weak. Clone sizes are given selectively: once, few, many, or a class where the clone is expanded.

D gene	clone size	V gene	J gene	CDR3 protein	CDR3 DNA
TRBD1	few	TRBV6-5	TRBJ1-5	CASRAGTGEGQPQHF	TGTGCCAGCCGGGCCGGGACAGGGGAAGGCCAGCCCCAGCATTTT
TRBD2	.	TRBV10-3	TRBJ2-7	CAIGTSGRMGYEQYF	TGTGCCATCGGGACTAGCGGTAGGATGGGTTACGAGCAGTACTTC
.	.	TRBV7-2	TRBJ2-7	CASSPQFSYEQYF	TGTGCCAGCAGCCCTCAGTTTTCCTACGAGCAGTACTTC
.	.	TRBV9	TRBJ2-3	CASSVVGGPSTDTQYF	TGTGCCAGCAGCGTAGTAGGCGGGCCCAGCACAGATACGCAGTATTTT
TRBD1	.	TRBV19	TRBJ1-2	CASSRDSSLYGYTF	TGTGCCAGTAGTAGGGACAGTAGCCTCTATGGCTACACCTTC
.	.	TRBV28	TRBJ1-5	CASRELSGVVWSQHF	TGTGCCAGCAGAGAGTTGTCAGGGGTCGTTTGGTCCCAGCATTTT
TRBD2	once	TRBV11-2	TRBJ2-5	CASSSGLAGRTQYF	TGTGCCAGCAGCTCGGGACTAGCGGGACGGACCCAGTACTTC
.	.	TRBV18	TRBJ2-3	CASSPPIITDTQYF	TGTGCCAGCTCACCACCTATTATCACAGATACGCAGTATTTT
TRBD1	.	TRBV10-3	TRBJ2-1	CAISAQTGVANEQFF	TGTGCCATCAGTGCTCAGACAGGGGTTGCGAATGAGCAGTTCTTC
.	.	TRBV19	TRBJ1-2	CASSISAGQLSYGYTF	TGTGCCAGTAGTATCTCAGCAGGACAGCTAAGCTATGGCTACACCTTC
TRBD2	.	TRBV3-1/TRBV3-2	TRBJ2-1	CASRTGLAGGGRSYNEQFF	TGTGCCAGCAGAACCGGACTAGCTGGAGGGGGTCGCTCCTACAATGAGCAGTTCTTC
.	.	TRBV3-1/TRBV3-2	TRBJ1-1	CASSPSWGDPMNTEAFF	TGTGCCAGCAGCCCGTCGTGGGGGGACCCGATGAACACTGAAGCTTTCTTT
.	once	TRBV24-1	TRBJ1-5	CATSPGSGQPQHF	TGTGCCACCAGTCCGGGTTCGGGTCAGCCCCAGCATTTT
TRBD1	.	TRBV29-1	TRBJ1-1	CSYDRVAEAFF	TGCAGTTACGACAGGGTCGCTGAAGCTTTCTTT
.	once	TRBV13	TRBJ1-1	CASSLGRGLTFF	TGTGCCAGCAGCTTAGGCCGAGGGTTGACTTTCTTT
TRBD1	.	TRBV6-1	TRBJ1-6	CASSEAWRTGYNSPLHF	TGTGCCAGCAGTGAAGCATGGAGGACAGGGTATAATTCACCCCTCCACTTT
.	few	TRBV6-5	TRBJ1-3	CASSYSYRSGNTIYF	TGTGCCAGCAGTTACTCTTACAGATCTGGAAACACCATATATTTT
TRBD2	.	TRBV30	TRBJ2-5	CAWSVGGQETQYF	TGTGCCTGGAGTGTGGGAGGGCAAGAGACCCAGTACTTC
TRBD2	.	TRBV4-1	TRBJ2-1	CASSRLAGGHPYNEQFF	TGCGCCAGCAGCCGGCTAGCGGGAGGCCACCCCTACAATGAGCAGTTCTTC
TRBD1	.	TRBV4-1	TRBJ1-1	CASSPHSGTGMNTEAFF	TGCGCCAGCAGCCCACACTCCGGGACAGGAATGAACACTGAAGCTTTCTTT
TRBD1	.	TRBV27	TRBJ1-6	CASSFLGQGSGSPLHF	TGTGCCAGCAGTTTCCTAGGACAGGGGAGCGGATCACCCCTCCACTTT
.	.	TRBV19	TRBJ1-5	CASTTGTGGNQPQHF	TGTGCCAGCACTACCGGGACTGGGGGCAATCAGCCCCAGCATTTT
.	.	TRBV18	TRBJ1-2	CASSQMTDGYTF	TGTGCCAGCTCACAGATGACAGATGGCTACACCTTC
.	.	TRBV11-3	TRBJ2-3	CASSLGTPHTDTQYF	TGTGCCAGCAGCTTAGGAACACCACACACAGATACGCAGTATTTT
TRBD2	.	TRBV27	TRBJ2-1	CASGRLATSSYNEQFF	TGTGCCAGCGGACGACTAGCAACTAGCTCCTACAATGAGCAGTTCTTC
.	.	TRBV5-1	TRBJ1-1	CASSEGSGPLGTEAFF	TGCGCCAGCAGCGAGGGATCAGGTCCCTTAGGGACTGAAGCTTTCTTT
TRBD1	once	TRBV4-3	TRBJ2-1	CASSLGTGGSNEQFF	TGCGCCAGCAGCCTAGGGACAGGGGGTAGCAATGAGCAGTTCTTC
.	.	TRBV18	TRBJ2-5	CASSPPRGGEQTQYF	TGTGCCAGCTCACCCCCCCGAGGGGGGGAACAGACCCAGTACTTC
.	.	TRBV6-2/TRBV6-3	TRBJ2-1	CASSYSGSGHNEQFF	TGTGCCAGCAGTTACTCGGGTAGCGGACACAATGAGCAGTTCTTC
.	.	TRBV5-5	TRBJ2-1	CASRTGTSPGYNEQFF	TGTGCCAGCAGGACCGGGACATCGCCCGGGTACAATGAGCAGTTCTTC
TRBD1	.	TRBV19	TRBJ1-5	CASAGTGGFQPQHF	TGTGCCAGTGCTGGGACAGGGGGCTTTCAGCCCCAGCATTTT
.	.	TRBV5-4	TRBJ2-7	CASSLDQGSPYEQYF	TGTGCCAGCAGCTTGGACCAGGGGTCCCCCTACGAGCAGTACTTC
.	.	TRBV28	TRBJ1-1	CASSYRPFGGWGTEAFF	TGTGCCAGCAGTTACCGTCCCTTCGGAGGCTGGGGTACTGAAGCTTTCTTT
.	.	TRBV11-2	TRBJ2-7	CASSLDRQSYEQYF	TGTGCCAGCAGCTTAGATCGACAGTCCTACGAGCAGTACTTC
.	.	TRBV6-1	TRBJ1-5	CASSEALRKGDQPQHF	TGTGCCAGCAGTGAAGCGCTTCGAAAGGGAGATCAGCCCCAGCATTTT
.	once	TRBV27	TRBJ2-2	CASSLWGHELFF	TGTGCCAGCAGTTTATGGGGACACGAATTGTTTTTT
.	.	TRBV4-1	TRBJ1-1	CASSQDLVGLRNTEAFF	TGCGCCAGCAGCCAAGATCTGGTGGGCCTTAGGAACACTGAAGCTTTCTTT
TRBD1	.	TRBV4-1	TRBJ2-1	CASSPVGQGTPNNEQFF	TGCGCCAGCAGCCCTGTGGGACAGGGCACACCGAACAATGAGCAGTTCTTC
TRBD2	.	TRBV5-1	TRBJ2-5	CASSLGDRGLAVTGETQYF	TGCGCCAGCAGCTTGGGAGACAGGGGACTAGCGGTAACCGGAGAGACCCAGTACTTC
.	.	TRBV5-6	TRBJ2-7	CASSLGRDYEQYF	TGTGCCAGCAGCTTGGGACGGGACTACGAGCAGTACTTC
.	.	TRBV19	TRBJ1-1	CASSFFGGYTEAFF	TGTGCCAGTAGCTTTTTTGGCGGATACACTGAAGCTTTCTTT
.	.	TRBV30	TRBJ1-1	CAWSPRGWDTEAFF	TGTGCCTGGAGTCCCCGAGGTTGGGACACTGAAGCTTTCTTT
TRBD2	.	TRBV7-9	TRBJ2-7	CASGGTSGIEQYF	TGTGCCAGCGGCGGGACTAGCGGGATCGAGCAGTACTTC
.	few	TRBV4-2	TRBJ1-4	CASSQEGPAGGIFATNEKLFF	TGTGCCAGCAGCCAAGAGGGCCCTGCCGGGGGGATTTTCGCAACTAATGAAAAACTGTTTTTT
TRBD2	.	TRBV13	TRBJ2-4	CASSLGLAGGPHIQYF	TGTGCCAGCAGCTTAGGACTAGCGGGAGGGCCTCACATTCAGTACTTC
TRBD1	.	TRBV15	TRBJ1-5	CATSSGQGNQPQHF	TGTGCCACCAGCAGCGGACAGGGAAATCAGCCCCAGCATTTT
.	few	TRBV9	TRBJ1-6	CASSVGGQYNSPLHF	TGTGCCAGCAGCGTCGGAGGGCAGTATAATTCACCCCTCCACTTT
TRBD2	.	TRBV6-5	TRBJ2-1	CASSLGRAGEQFF	TGTGCCAGCAGTCTTGGGAGGGCCGGTGAGCAGTTCTTC
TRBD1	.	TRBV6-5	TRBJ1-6	CASSYPPRQGASPLHF	TGTGCCAGCAGTTACCCGCCTCGGCAGGGGGCTTCACCCCTCCACTTT
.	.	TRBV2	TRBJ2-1	CASTSNNEQFF	TGTGCCAGCACGAGTAACAATGAGCAGTTCTTC
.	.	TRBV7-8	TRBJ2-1	CASSLSRALNEQFF	TGTGCCAGCAGCTTATCGCGGGCCCTCAATGAGCAGTTCTTC
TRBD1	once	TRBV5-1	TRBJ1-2	CASSRGQDHYGYTF	TGCGCCAGCAGCCGGGGACAGGACCACTATGGCTACACCTTC
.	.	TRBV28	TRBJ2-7	CASSLRALARASYEQYF	TGTGCCAGCAGTTTACGGGCCCTAGCGAGAGCGTCCTACGAGCAGTACTTC
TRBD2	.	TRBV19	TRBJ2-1	CASSIGWASGRGRGRSERDEQFF	TGTGCCAGTAGTATAGGGTGGGCTAGCGGGAGGGGGCGAGGGCGTTCAGAGCGCGATGAGCAGTTCTTC
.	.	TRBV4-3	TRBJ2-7	CASSQDWGLFYEQYF	TGCGCCAGCAGCCAAGATTGGGGACTCTTCTACGAGCAGTACTTC
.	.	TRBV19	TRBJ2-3	CASSIDLFTDTQYF	TGTGCCAGTAGTATAGATCTTTTCACAGATACGCAGTATTTT
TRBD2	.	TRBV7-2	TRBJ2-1	CASSLGLAGEDNEQFF	TGTGCCAGCAGCTTAGGACTAGCGGGAGAGGACAATGAGCAGTTCTTC
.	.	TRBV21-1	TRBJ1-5	CASTQLVPANQPQHF	TGTGCCAGCACCCAACTTGTCCCCGCTAATCAGCCCCAGCATTTT
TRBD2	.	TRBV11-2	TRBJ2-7	CASSPGLAGGQSSYEQYF	TGTGCCAGCAGCCCTGGACTAGCGGGAGGGCAGAGCTCCTACGAGCAGTACTTC